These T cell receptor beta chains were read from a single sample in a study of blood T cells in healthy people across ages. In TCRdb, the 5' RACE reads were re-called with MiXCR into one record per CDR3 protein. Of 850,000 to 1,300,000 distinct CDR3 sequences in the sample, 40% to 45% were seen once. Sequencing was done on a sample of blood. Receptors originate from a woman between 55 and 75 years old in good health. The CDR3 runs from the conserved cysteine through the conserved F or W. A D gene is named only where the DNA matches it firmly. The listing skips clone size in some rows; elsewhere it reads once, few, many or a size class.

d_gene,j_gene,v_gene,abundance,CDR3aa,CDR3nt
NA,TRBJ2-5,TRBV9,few,CASSVDQTWLGQETQYF,TGTGCCAGCAGCGTAGACCAAACCTGGCTTGGCCAAGAGACCCAGTACTTC
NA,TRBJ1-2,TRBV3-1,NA,CASSQDTGNYGYTF,TGTGCCAGCAGCCAAGATACAGGAAACTATGGCTACACCTTC
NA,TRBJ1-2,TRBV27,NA,CASSLSQTYGYTF,TGTGCCAGCAGTTTAAGTCAGACCTATGGCTACACCTTC
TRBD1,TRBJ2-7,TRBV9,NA,CASGQGSDEQYF,TGTGCCAGCGGACAGGGAAGCGACGAGCAGTACTTC
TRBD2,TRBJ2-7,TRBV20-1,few,CSAQPSGNIYEQYF,TGCAGTGCCCAGCCTAGCGGGAATATATACGAGCAGTACTTC
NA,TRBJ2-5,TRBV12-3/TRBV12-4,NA,CASSFGSFGQYF,TGTGCCAGCAGTTTCGGGAGTTTCGGGCAGTACTTC
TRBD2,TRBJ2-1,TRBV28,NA,CASSFGGTSRSNEQFF,TGTGCCAGCAGTTTCGGGGGGACTAGTAGGTCCAATGAGCAGTTCTTC
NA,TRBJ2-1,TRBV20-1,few,CSARDLLAGTDEQFF,TGCAGTGCTAGAGATTTACTAGCCGGTACAGATGAGCAGTTCTTC
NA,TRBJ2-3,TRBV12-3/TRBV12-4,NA,CASSFNLEAESTDTQYF,TGTGCCAGCAGTTTCAATTTGGAAGCGGAGAGCACAGATACGCAGTATTTT
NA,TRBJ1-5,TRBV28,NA,CASSRWTNQPQHF,TGTGCCAGCAGCCGTTGGACCAATCAGCCCCAGCATTTT
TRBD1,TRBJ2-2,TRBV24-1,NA,CATTGTGKGTGELFF,TGTGCCACCACGGGGACAGGGAAGGGCACCGGGGAGCTGTTTTTT
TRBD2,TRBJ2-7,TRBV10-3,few,CAISGSGTSGTYEQYF,TGTGCCATCAGTGGATCCGGGACTAGCGGAACCTACGAGCAGTACTTC
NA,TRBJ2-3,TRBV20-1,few,CSASGQGTGYTQYF,TGCAGTGCTAGTGGGCAGGGCACCGGGTATACGCAGTATTTT
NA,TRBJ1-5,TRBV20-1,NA,CSARGGRGNQPQHF,TGCAGTGCTAGGGGGGGGAGGGGGAATCAGCCCCAGCATTTT
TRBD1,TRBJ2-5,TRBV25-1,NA,CASSGWDRGGNYNEQYF,TGTGCCAGCAGTGGCTGGGACAGGGGGGGGAATTACAATGAGCAGTACTTC
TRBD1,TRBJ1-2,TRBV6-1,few,CASTKGQTHYGYTF,TGTGCCAGCACGAAGGGACAGACCCACTATGGCTACACCTTC
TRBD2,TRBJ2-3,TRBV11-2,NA,CASIFTSSGMVPDTQYF,TGTGCCAGCATCTTCACTTCTAGCGGGATGGTTCCAGATACGCAGTATTTT